The clone carrying this T cell receptor (beta chain) rates as medium-sized. Its target is unknown. The sample comes from a study of T-cell reconstitution after alpha-beta-depleted transplantation in children. The TCRbeta library incorporated unique molecular identifiers. One entry per CDR3 protein, called by TCRdb with MiXCR from the PCR reads. The sample carries 2,500 to 3,500 distinct CDR3 sequences, less than 25% recorded once. General study points: Reportedly, alpha-beta T cells present about two months post-transplant originated from several hundred expanded clones of graft origin. After one year, T-cell counts and TCRbeta diversity mostly came from new T cells.

The sequence derives from a female patient younger than 18 who had a stem cell transplant for acute lymphoblastic leukemia, so the T cells may come from the graft donor. The sample in question was PBMCs, mostly from graft donor cells, obtained 60 days after TCRalphabeta/CD19-depleted stem cell transplant.

The CDR3 reads CSARQGIYTEAFF. The CDR3 coding sequence is TGCAGTGCGAGACAGGGGATTTACACTGAAGCTTTCTTT. The rearrangement joins TRBV20-1 to TRBJ1-1, with 8 bases lining up with TRBD1. This CDR3 is built from 13 residues. Germline values: CDR1 DFQATT, CDR2 SNEGSKA (reference sequence). Trimming removed 6 bases from V and 3 bases from J; junction bases left unmatched: 6.